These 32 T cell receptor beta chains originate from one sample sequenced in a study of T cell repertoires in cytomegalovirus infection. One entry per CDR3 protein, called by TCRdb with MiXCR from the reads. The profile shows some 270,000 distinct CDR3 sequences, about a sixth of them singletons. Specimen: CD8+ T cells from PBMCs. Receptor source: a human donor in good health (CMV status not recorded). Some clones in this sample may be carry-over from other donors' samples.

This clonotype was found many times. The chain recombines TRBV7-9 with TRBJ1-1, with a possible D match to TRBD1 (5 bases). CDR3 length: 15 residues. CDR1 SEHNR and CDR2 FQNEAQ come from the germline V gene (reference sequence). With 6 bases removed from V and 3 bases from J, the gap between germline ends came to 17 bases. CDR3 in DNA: TGTGCCAGCAGGATAGGGCAGGGCGCATACACTGAAGCTTTCTTT. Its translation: CASRIGQGAYTEAFF.

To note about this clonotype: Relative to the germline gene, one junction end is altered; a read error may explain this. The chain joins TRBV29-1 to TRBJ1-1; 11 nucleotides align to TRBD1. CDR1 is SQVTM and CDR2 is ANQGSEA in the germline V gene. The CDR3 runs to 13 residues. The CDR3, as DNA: TGCAGCGCCGCGGGACAGGGGGGCACTGAAGTTTTCTTT. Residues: CSAAGQGGTEVFF. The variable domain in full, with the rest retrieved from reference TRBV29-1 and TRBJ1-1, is SAVISQKPSRDICQRGTSLTIQCQVDSQVTMMFWYRQQPGQSLTLIATANQGSEATYESGFVIDKFPISRPNLTFSTLTVSNMSPEDSSIYLCSAAGQGGTEVFFGQGTRLTVV.

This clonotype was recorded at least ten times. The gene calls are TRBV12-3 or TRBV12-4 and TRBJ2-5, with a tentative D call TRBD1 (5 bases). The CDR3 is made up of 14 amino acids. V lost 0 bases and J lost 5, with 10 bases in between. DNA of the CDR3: TGTGCCAGCAGTTTAGCTCCAGGGATGGAGACCCAGTACTTC. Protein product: CASSLAPGMETQYF.

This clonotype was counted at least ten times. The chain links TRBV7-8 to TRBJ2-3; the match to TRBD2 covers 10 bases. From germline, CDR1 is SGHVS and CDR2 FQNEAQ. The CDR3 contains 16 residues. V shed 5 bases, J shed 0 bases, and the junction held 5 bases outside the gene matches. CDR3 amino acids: CASSPTSGASTDTQYF. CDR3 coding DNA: TGTGCCAGCAGCCCCACTAGCGGGGCTAGCACAGATACGCAGTATTTT. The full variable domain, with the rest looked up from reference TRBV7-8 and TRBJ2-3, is GAGVSQSPRYKVAKRGQDVALRCDPISGHVSLFWYQQALGQGPEFLTYFQNEAQLDKSGLPSDRFFAERPEGSVSTLKIQRTQQEDSAVYLCASSPTSGASTDTQYFGPGTRLTVL.

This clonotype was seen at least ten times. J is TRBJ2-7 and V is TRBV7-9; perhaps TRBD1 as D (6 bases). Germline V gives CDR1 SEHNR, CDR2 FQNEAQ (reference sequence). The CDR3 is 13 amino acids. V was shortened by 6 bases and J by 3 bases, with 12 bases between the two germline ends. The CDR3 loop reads CASSSGQSYEQYF. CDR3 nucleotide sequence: TGTGCCAGCAGTTCCGGACAGAGCTACGAGCAGTACTTC. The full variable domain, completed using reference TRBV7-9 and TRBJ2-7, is DTGVSQNPRHKITKRGQNVTFRCDPISEHNRLYWYRQTLGQGPEFLTYFQNEAQLEKSRLLSDRFSAERPKGSFSTLEIQRTEQGDSAMYLCASSSGQSYEQYFGPGTRLTVT.

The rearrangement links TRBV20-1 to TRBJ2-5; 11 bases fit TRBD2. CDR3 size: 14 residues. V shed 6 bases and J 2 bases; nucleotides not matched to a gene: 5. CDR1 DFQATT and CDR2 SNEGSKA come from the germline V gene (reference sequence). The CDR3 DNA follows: TGCAGTGCCCAGGGACTAGCGGTTCAAGAGACCCAGTACTTC. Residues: CSAQGLAVQETQYF.

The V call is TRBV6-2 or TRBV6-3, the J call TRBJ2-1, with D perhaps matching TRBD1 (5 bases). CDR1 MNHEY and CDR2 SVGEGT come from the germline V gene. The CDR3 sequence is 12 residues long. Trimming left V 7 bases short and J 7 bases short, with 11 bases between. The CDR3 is CASIDSLNEQFF. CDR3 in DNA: TGTGCCAGCATCGACAGCTTGAATGAGCAGTTCTTC.

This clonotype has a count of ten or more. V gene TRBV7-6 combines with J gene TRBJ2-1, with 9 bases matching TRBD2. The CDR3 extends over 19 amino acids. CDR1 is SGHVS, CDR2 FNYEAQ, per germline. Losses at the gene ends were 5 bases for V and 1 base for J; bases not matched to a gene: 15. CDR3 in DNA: TGTGCCAGCAGCCCGGGGAGGGGTAGCGGGGGAGTATCCTACAATGAGCAGTTCTTC. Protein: CASSPGRGSGGVSYNEQFF.

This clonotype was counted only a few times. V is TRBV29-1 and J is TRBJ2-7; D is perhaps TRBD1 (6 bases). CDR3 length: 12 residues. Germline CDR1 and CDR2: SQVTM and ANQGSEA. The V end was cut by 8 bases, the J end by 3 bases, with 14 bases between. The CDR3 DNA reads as TGCAGCTTTGCCCCAGGGGACTACGAGCAGTACTTC. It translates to CSFAPGDYEQYF.

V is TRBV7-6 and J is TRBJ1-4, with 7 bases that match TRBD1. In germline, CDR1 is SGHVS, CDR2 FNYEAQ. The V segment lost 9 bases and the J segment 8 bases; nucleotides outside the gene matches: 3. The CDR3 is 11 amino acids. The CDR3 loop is CASRTGEKLFF. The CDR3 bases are TGTGCCAGTCGGACAGGCGAAAAACTGTTTTTT. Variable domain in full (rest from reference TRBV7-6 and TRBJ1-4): GAGVSQSPRYKVTKRGQDVALRCDPISGHVSLYWYRQALGQGPEFLTYFNYEAQQDKSGLPNDRFSAERPEGSISTLTIQRTEQRDSAMYRCASRTGEKLFFGSGTQLSVL.

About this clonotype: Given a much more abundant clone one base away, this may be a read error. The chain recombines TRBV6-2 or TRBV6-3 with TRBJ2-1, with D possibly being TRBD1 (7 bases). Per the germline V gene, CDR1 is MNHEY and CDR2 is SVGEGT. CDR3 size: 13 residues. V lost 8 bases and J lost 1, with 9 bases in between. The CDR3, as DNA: TGTGCCAGCGCGGGACAGTCCTACAATGAGCAGTTCTTC. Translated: CASAGQSYNEQFF.

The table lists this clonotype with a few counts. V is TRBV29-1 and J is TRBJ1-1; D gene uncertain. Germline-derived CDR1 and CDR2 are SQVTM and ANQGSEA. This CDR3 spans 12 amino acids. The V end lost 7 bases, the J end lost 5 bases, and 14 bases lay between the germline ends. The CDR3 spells CSAQEGSTEAFF. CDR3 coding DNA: TGCAGCGCTCAGGAGGGAAGTACTGAAGCTTTCTTT.

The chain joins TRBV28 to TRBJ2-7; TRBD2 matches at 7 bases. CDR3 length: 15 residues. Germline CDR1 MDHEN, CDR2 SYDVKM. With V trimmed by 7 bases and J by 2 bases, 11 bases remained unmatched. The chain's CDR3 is CASTRGEGYAYEQYF. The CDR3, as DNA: TGTGCCAGCACCCGAGGGGAGGGGTATGCCTACGAGCAGTACTTC.

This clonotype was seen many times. The CDR3 DNA reads TGTGCCAGCAGACTGAGTTTTGGGAACACCATATATTTT. It codes for CASRLSFGNTIYF. The chain has TRBV7-8 and TRBJ1-3; D ambiguous. There are 13 residues in the CDR3. V lost 6 bases and J 7 bases, leaving 13 bases between the germline ends. Germline lookup yields CDR1 SGHVS and CDR2 FQNEAQ.

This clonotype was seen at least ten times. CDR3 sequence: CASLLQTRSSYEQYF. Written as DNA, the CDR3 is TGTGCCAGTCTACTCCAGACTAGGAGCTCCTACGAGCAGTACTTC. The chain couples TRBV6-6 to TRBJ2-7; D may be TRBD2 (6 bases). The CDR3 contains 15 residues. Looked up from germline, CDR1 is MNHNY and CDR2 is SVGAGI (reference sequence). The V end lost 9 bases, the J end lost 0 bases, and 18 bases lay between the germline ends.

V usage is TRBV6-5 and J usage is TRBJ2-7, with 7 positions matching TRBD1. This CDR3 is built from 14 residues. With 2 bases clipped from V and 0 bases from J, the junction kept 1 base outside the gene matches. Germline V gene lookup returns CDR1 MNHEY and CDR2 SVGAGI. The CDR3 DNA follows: TGTGCCAGCAGTTACGGGACAGCCTCCTACGAGCAGTACTTC. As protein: CASSYGTASYEQYF.

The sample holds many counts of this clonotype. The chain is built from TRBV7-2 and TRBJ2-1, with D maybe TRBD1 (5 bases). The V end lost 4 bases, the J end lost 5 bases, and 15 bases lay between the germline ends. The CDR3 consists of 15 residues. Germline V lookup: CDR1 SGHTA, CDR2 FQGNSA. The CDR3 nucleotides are TGTGCCAGCAGCTCCAGACAGTTACCAAACAATGAGCAGTTCTTC. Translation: CASSSRQLPNNEQFF. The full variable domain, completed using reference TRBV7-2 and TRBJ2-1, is GAGVSQSPSNKVTEKGKDVELRCDPISGHTALYWYRQSLGQGLEFLIYFQGNSAPDKSGLPSDRFSAERTGGSVSTLTIQRTQQEDSAVYLCASSSRQLPNNEQFFGPGTRLTVL.

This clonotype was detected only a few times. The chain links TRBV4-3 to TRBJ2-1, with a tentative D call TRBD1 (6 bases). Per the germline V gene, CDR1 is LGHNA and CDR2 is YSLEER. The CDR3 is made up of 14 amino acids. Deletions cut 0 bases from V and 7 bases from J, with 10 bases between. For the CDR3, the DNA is TGCGCCAGCAGCCAAGACAGGGGCCTAAATGAGCAGTTCTTC. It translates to CASSQDRGLNEQFF.

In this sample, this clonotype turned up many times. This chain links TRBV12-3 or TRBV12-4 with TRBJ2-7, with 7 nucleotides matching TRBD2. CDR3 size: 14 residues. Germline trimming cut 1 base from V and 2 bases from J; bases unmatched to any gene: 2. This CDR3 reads CASSLGGGTYEQYF. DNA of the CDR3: TGTGCCAGCAGTTTAGGCGGGGGAACCTACGAGCAGTACTTC.

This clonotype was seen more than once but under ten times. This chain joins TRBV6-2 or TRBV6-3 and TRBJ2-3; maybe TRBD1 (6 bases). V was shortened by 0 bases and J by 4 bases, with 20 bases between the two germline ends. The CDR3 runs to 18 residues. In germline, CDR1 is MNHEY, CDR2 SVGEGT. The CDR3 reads CASSYSQTGHVRPDTQYF. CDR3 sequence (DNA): TGTGCCAGCAGTTACTCGCAGACGGGACACGTTAGACCAGATACGCAGTATTTT.

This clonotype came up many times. CDR3 protein: CASSPTQDYSNQPQHF. CDR3 nucleotides: TGTGCCAGCAGTCCGACCCAAGATTATAGCAATCAGCCCCAGCATTTT. The chain links TRBV7-9 to TRBJ1-5; D uncertain. The CDR3 is 16 amino acids. CDR1 and CDR2 (germline): SEHNR, FQNEAQ (reference sequence). Trimming pared 6 bases from V and 0 bases from J, leaving 15 bases between.

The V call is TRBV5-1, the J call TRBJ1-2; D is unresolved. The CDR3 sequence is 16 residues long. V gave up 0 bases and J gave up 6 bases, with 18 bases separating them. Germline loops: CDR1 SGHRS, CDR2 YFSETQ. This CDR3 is CASSLAPEGARDGYTF. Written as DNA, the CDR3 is TGCGCCAGCAGCTTGGCCCCCGAGGGCGCGAGGGATGGCTACACCTTC.

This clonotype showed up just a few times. CDR3 sequence (DNA): TGTGCCAGCAGTCTGCCCCGGGACAGGGTGAACACCGGGGAGCTGTTTTTT. Translating it yields CASSLPRDRVNTGELFF. The gene calls are TRBV6-5 and TRBJ2-2, with 9 bases aligning to TRBD1. J was trimmed by 1 base and V by 5 bases; bases with no gene match: 8. The CDR3 loop spans 17 amino acids. CDR1 is MNHEY and CDR2 is SVGAGI in the germline V gene.

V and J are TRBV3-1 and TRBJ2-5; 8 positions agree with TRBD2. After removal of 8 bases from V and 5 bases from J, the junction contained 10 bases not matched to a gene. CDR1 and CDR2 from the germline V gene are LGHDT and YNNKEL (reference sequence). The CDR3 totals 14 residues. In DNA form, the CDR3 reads TGTGCCAGCGGGGGACTAGATTTTAAGGAGACCCAGTACTTC. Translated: CASGGLDFKETQYF.

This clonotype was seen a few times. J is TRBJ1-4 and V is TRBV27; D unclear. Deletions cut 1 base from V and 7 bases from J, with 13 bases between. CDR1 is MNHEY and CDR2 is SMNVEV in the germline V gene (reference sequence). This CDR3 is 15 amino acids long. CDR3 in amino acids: CASSLFAAEGEKLFF. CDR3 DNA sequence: TGTGCCAGCAGTTTATTTGCCGCGGAGGGTGAAAAACTGTTTTTT.

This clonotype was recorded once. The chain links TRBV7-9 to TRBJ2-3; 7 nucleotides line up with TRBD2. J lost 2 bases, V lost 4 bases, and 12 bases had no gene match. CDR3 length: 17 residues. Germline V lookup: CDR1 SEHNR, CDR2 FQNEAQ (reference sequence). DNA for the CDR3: TGTGCCAGCAGCTCCACCGGGCCTAGCGGTCCCACAGATACGCAGTATTTT. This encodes CASSSTGPSGPTDTQYF.

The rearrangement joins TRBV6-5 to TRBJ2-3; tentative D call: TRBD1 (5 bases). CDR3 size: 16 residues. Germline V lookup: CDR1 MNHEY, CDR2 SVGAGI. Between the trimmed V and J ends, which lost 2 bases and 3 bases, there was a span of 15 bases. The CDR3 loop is CASSYLVQGPTDTQYF. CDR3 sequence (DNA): TGTGCCAGCAGTTACCTCGTCCAGGGCCCTACAGATACGCAGTATTTT.

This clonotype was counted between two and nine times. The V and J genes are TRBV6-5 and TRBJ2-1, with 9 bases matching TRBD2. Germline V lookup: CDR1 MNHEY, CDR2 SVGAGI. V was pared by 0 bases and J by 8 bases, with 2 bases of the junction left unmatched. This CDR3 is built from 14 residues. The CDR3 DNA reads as TGTGCCAGCAGTTACTCGAAGCGGGGGGATGAGCAGTTCTTC. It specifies CASSYSKRGDEQFF.

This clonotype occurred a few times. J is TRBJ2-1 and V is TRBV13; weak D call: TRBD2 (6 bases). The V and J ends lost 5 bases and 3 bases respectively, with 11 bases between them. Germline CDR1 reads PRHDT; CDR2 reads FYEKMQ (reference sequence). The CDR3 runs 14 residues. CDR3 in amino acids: CASSQLRGYNEQFF. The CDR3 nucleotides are TGTGCCAGCAGCCAATTGCGGGGCTACAATGAGCAGTTCTTC.

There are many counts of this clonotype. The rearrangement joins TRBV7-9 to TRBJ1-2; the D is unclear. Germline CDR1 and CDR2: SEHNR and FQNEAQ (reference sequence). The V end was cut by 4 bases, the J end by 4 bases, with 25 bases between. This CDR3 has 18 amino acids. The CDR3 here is CASSSSSWGGQKGYGYTF. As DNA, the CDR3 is TGTGCCAGCAGCTCTTCGAGTTGGGGAGGCCAAAAGGGCTATGGCTACACCTTC.

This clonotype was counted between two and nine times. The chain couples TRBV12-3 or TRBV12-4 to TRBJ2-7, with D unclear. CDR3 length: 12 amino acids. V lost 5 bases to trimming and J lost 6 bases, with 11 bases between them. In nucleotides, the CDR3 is TGTGCCAGCAGTCCAGGCAGGACCGAGCAGTACTTC. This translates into CASSPGRTEQYF.

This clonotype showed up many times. CDR3 region: CASSPRGQALSNQPQHF. CDR3 bases: TGTGCCAGCAGTCCTCGCGGCCAGGCGCTTAGCAATCAGCCCCAGCATTTT. The chain joins TRBV7-2 to TRBJ1-5; D unclear. The ends were cut back, 6 bases at V and 0 bases at J, with 18 bases in the middle. The CDR3 runs 17 residues. Germline-derived CDR1 and CDR2 are SGHTA and FQGNSA.